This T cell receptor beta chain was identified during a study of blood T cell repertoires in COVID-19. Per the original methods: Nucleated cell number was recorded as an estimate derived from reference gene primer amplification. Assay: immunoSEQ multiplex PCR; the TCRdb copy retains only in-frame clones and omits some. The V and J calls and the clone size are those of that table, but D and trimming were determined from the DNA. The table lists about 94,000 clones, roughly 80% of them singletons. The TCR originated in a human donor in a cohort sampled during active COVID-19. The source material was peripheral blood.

The CDR3 loop is CASSPGSGQPQHF. The CDR3 DNA follows: TGTGCCAGCAGCCCAGGGTCAGGTCAGCCCCAGCATTTT. The chain recombines TRBV7-9 with TRBJ1-5; tentatively, D is TRBD1 (5 bases). The CDR3 is 13 residues long. CDR1 SEHNR and CDR2 FQNEAQ come from the germline V gene (reference sequence). The V and J ends lost 5 bases and 6 bases respectively, with 11 bases between them.